The 27 T cell receptor beta chains presented below share a single source sample, sequenced in a study of shared clonotypes between healthy human individuals. Using immunoSEQ multiplex PCR, the repertoire was profiled, and TCRdb retains in-frame clones only, with some absent. In the table there are about 1 million clones, about 75% of which are singletons. The sample comprised memory CD4+ T cells sorted from blood. Subset: CD45RA-negative fraction. Every receptor here comes from a man aged 18 to 35 in good health.

The genes are TRBV7-2 and TRBJ2-7; D call uncertain. V lost 1 base to trimming and J lost 7 bases, with 11 bases between them. This CDR3 contains 13 residues. CDR1 is SGHTA, CDR2 FQGNSA, per germline. The CDR3 sequence is CASSLGPMGEQYF. CDR3 nucleotide sequence: TGTGCCAGCAGCTTAGGGCCCATGGGTGAGCAGTACTTC. Filled out from reference TRBV7-2 and TRBJ2-7, the complete variable domain reads GAGVSQSPSNKVTEKGKDVELRCDPISGHTALYWYRQSLGQGLEFLIYFQGNSAPDKSGLPSDRFSAERTGGSVSTLTIQRTQQEDSAVYLCASSLGPMGEQYFGPGTRLTVT.

The rearrangement joins TRBV7-9 to TRBJ2-5, with 9 bases identical to TRBD2. This CDR3 has 16 residues. After removal of 5 bases from V and 2 bases from J, the junction contained 9 bases not matched to a gene. Germline CDR1 and CDR2: SEHNR and FQNEAQ (reference sequence). The CDR3 region is CASSIFSAGGQETQYF. CDR3 DNA sequence: TGTGCCAGCAGCATCTTCTCGGCGGGAGGGCAAGAGACCCAGTACTTC.

The chain uses TRBV19 and TRBJ1-2, with D possibly TRBD1 on 5 matching bases. The germline V gene has CDR1 LNHDA and CDR2 SQIVND (reference sequence). The CDR3 is 13 residues long. Trimming removed 8 bases from V and 4 bases from J, with 14 bases in between. The CDR3 DNA is TGTGCCAGTCGGGACGGATCATCCTATGGCTACACCTTC. This translates into CASRDGSSYGYTF.

The chain has TRBV2 and TRBJ1-6, with D possibly being TRBD1 (6 bases). V was cut by 3 bases and J by 9 bases, with 18 bases left in between. Germline CDR1 is SNHLY and CDR2 is FYNNEI. This CDR3 comprises 16 residues. The CDR3 bases are TGTGCCAGCAGTGATAGGTCAGGGGAAGTTGGTTCACCCCTCCACTTT. Its protein product is CASSDRSGEVGSPLHF.

On this clone: The sample contains more than one DNA sequence encoding this CDR3. The gene calls are TRBV5-4 and TRBJ2-1; TRBD2 agrees at 11 bases. The CDR3 has 14 amino acids. J was trimmed by 5 bases and V by 4 bases; bases with no gene match: 2. Germline V gene data show CDR1 as SGHNT and CDR2 as YYREEE (reference sequence). This chain's CDR3 is CASSLTSGNNEQFF. As DNA, the CDR3 is TGTGCCAGCAGCCTGACTAGCGGGAACAATGAGCAGTTCTTC.

The rearrangement joins TRBV7-2 to TRBJ2-7; a weak D match, TRBD2 (5 bases). The CDR3 spans 14 residues. Trimming removed 0 bases at V and 6 bases at J, with 12 bases between. CDR1 and CDR2 from the germline V gene are SGHTA and FQGNSA. The DNA of the CDR3 is TGTGCCAGCAGCTTAGCGGACTCGCGTGCCGAGCAGTACTTC. It translates to CASSLADSRAEQYF.

The sample holds a few counts of this clone. The chain recombines TRBV7-9 with TRBJ2-5, with D perhaps TRBD1 or TRBD2 (6 bases each). Germline V lookup: CDR1 SEHNR, CDR2 FQNEAQ (reference sequence). V lost 5 bases to trimming and J lost 5 bases, with 15 bases between them. This CDR3 spans 14 amino acids. CDR3 DNA sequence: TGTGCCAGCAGCCGAGAGGGGGGTAAGGAGACCCAGTACTTC. Amino acid sequence: CASSREGGKETQYF.

The rearrangement links TRBV28 to TRBJ1-1; D ambiguous. The CDR3 totals 11 residues. Trimming removed 5 bases at V and 10 bases at J, with 11 bases between. Per the germline V gene, CDR1 is MDHEN and CDR2 is SYDVKM. CDR3 region: CASSLARAAFF. In DNA, the CDR3 is TGTGCCAGCAGTCTCGCGCGGGCAGCTTTCTTT.

The rearrangement uses TRBV19 and TRBJ2-5; 7 bases align to TRBD2. CDR1 is LNHDA, CDR2 SQIVND, per germline (reference sequence). With V trimmed by 5 bases and J by 2 bases, 5 bases remained unmatched. This CDR3 comprises 14 residues. CDR3 in amino acids: CASSFVGGQETQYF. CDR3 DNA: TGTGCCAGTAGTTTTGTGGGGGGGCAAGAGACCCAGTACTTC.

V gene TRBV6-5 combines with J gene TRBJ2-1; D remains unclear. Germline V gene sequence: CDR1 MNHEY, CDR2 SVGAGI. The CDR3 extends over 11 amino acids. The ends were cut back, 3 bases at V and 8 bases at J, with 5 bases in the middle. The CDR3 region has the DNA TGTGCCAGCAGTTATGTGGATGAGCAGTTCTTC. Amino acids: CASSYVDEQFF.

Regarding this clone: This likely came from a read error, as a far larger clone is one base away. The V call is TRBV25-1, the J call TRBJ1-1, with D unresolved. The V gene lost 2 bases and the J gene lost 7 bases, with 14 bases spanning the gap. The CDR3 is made up of 14 amino acids. Germline CDR1 is MGHDK and CDR2 is SYGVNS. CDR3: CASSETDLRIEAFF. CDR3 bases: TGTGCCAGCAGTGAAACGGACCTCAGGATTGAAGCTTTCTTT.

The chain links TRBV29-1 to TRBJ1-2; perhaps TRBD1 as D (5 bases). V gave up 3 bases and J gave up 4 bases, with 9 bases separating them. This CDR3 is built from 12 residues. In germline, CDR1 is SQVTM, CDR2 ANQGSEA. The DNA for the CDR3 is TGCAGCGTTGAGGTGGGGACCTATGGCTACACCTTC. Its protein product is CSVEVGTYGYTF.

The V call is TRBV11-2, the J call TRBJ1-1; D may be TRBD1 (5 bases). Per the germline V gene, CDR1 is SGHAT and CDR2 is FQNNGV. V was cut by 3 bases and J by 5 bases, with 13 bases left in between. CDR3 size: 14 residues. CDR3 amino acids: CASSFQGGSTEAFF. The CDR3 nucleotides read TGTGCCAGCAGCTTCCAGGGAGGGAGTACTGAAGCTTTCTTT.

The V and J genes are TRBV6-5 and TRBJ2-7, with D possibly matching TRBD1 (6 bases). This CDR3 is 14 amino acids long. V was pared by 2 bases and J by 7 bases, with 15 bases between. Looked up from germline, CDR1 is MNHEY and CDR2 is SVGAGI. CDR3 in DNA: TGTGCCAGCAGTTACGTACAGGGAGTCGAGGAGCAGTACTTC. Amino acid sequence: CASSYVQGVEEQYF.

The CDR3 nucleotides are TGTGCCAGTACCCGCCAGGGTTATGAAAAACTGTTTTTT. Translated: CASTRQGYEKLFF. The genes are TRBV19 and TRBJ1-4; D perhaps matches TRBD1 (5 bases). Trimming left V 7 bases short and J 6 bases short, with 12 bases between. This CDR3 has 13 amino acids. Germline CDR1 and CDR2: LNHDA and SQIVND (reference sequence).

The chain couples TRBV5-4 to TRBJ2-3; D uncertain. Germline V gene data show CDR1 as SGHNT and CDR2 as YYREEE (reference sequence). The CDR3 runs to 15 residues. Trimming left V 4 bases short and J 6 bases short, with 18 bases between. The CDR3 region is CASSRPGSLGDTQYF. CDR3 coding DNA: TGTGCCAGCAGCCGCCCCGGTTCTTTGGGGGATACGCAGTATTTT.

The chain employs TRBV5-1 and TRBJ1-1; no definite D call. The germline V gene has CDR1 SGHRS and CDR2 YFSETQ. This CDR3 comprises 13 residues. With 3 bases removed from V and 1 base from J, the gap between germline ends came to 7 bases. CDR3 region: CASSSTWNTEAFF. CDR3 nucleotide sequence: TGCGCCAGCAGCTCCACCTGGAACACTGAAGCTTTCTTT. Full variable domain (missing parts from reference TRBV5-1 and TRBJ1-1): KAGVTQTPRYLIKTRGQQVTLSCSPISGHRSVSWYQQTPGQGLQFLFEYFSETQRNKGNFPGRFSGRQFSNSRSEMNVSTLELGDSALYLCASSSTWNTEAFFGQGTRLTVV.

The rearrangement joins TRBV30 to TRBJ2-5; D is possibly TRBD1 (6 bases). The tail of the sequence fits TRBJ2-7 better, so the J call may be wrong. Germline V gives CDR1 GTSNPN, CDR2 SVGIG (reference sequence). The CDR3 spans 13 residues. In nucleotides, the CDR3 is TGTGCCTGGAGTAGGGACAACTCCTACGAGCAGTACTTC. This translates into CAWSRDNSYEQYF.

The chain is built from TRBV30 and TRBJ2-7; D gene ambiguous. Germline-derived CDR1 and CDR2 are GTSNPN and SVGIG (reference sequence). The CDR3 totals 11 residues. Trimming removed 2 bases at V and 5 bases at J, with 7 bases between. The CDR3 DNA reads as TGTGCCTGGAGTTCAAGGGACGAGCAGTACTTC. It translates to CAWSSRDEQYF.

The chain uses TRBV5-1 and TRBJ1-2; D may be TRBD1 (6 bases). This CDR3 has 14 amino acids. Germline CDR1 is SGHRS and CDR2 is YFSETQ. V gave up 4 bases and J gave up 7 bases, with 17 bases separating them. CDR3 sequence (DNA): TGCGCCAGCAGCGGTCAGGGGATTCAGGGTGGCTACACCTTC. It codes for CASSGQGIQGGYTF.

This chain links TRBV30 with TRBJ1-4; 9 nucleotides match TRBD1. The germline V gene encodes CDR1 GTSNPN and CDR2 SVGIG (reference sequence). V was pared by 3 bases and J by 7 bases, with 12 bases of the junction left unmatched. The length of the CDR3 is 16 residues. In nucleotides, the CDR3 is TGTGCCTGGAGGCGTCCCGGGACAGGGATCGGTGAAAAACTGTTTTTT. This translates into CAWRRPGTGIGEKLFF.

This chain connects TRBV28 to TRBJ1-2, with a tentative D call TRBD1 (5 bases). The germline V and J ends were trimmed by 2 bases and 4 bases, with 17 bases remaining between them. The CDR3 totals 16 residues. Germline V gene data show CDR1 as MDHEN and CDR2 as SYDVKM. The chain's CDR3 is CASSLAVAGTLYGYTF. DNA for the CDR3: TGTGCCAGCAGTTTAGCAGTGGCAGGGACCCTCTATGGCTACACCTTC.

The chain employs TRBV7-8 and TRBJ2-7; maybe TRBD2 (7 bases). V was pared by 5 bases and J by 2 bases, with 19 bases between. Germline V CDR1 and CDR2: SGHVS, FQNEAQ. This CDR3 region has 16 residues. The CDR3 loop reads CASSLEWSGTTYEQYF. The CDR3 bases are TGTGCCAGCAGCCTCGAATGGAGCGGGACAACCTACGAGCAGTACTTC.

J is TRBJ2-3 and V is TRBV25-1; D gene uncertain. CDR1 is MGHDK, CDR2 SYGVNS, per germline. The CDR3 spans 17 residues. V lost 2 bases and J lost 3, with 18 bases in between. Here the CDR3 reads CASSEGRKGRTTDTQYF. The CDR3 DNA sequence: TGTGCCAGCAGTGAAGGTCGGAAGGGTCGCACTACAGATACGCAGTATTTT.

This clone was counted once. The rearrangement links TRBV5-1 to TRBJ2-3; TRBD2 matches at 11 bases. Germline values: CDR1 SGHRS, CDR2 YFSETQ. V lost 0 bases, J lost 1 base, and 4 bases stayed unmatched. The CDR3 has 17 residues. The CDR3 nucleotides read TGCGCCAGCAGCTTGGGAACTAGCGGGAGTGGCACAGATACGCAGTATTTT. It yields the protein CASSLGTSGSGTDTQYF.

This sequence joins TRBV14 and TRBJ2-7, with D possibly being TRBD1 or TRBD2 (5 bases each). With 4 bases removed from V and 3 bases from J, the gap between germline ends came to 16 bases. Germline assignment: CDR1 SGHDN and CDR2 FVKESK. This CDR3 contains 15 residues. As DNA, the CDR3 is TGTGCCAGCAGCCGTGGGGGAACTTTGGACTACGAGCAGTACTTC. This encodes CASSRGGTLDYEQYF.

The rearrangement uses TRBV7-2 and TRBJ2-7; D gene uncertain. The CDR3 runs to 14 residues. CDR1 is SGHTA and CDR2 is FQGNSA in the germline V gene. Deletions cut 7 bases from V and 1 base from J, with 14 bases between. This chain's CDR3 is CASTQARLSYEQYF. DNA for the CDR3: TGTGCCAGCACCCAAGCCAGACTGTCCTACGAGCAGTACTTC.